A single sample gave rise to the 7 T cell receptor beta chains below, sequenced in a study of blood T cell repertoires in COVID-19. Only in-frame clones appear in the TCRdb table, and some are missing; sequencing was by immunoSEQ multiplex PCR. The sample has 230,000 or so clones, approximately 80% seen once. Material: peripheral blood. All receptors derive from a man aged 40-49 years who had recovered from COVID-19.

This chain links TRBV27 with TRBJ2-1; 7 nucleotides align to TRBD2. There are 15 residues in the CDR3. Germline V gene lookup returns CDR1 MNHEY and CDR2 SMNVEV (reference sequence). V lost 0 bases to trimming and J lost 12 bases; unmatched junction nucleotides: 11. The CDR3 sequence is CASSLSGNSGWGQFF. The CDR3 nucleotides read TGTGCCAGCAGTTTATCTGGAAATAGCGGGTGGGGGCAGTTCTTC.

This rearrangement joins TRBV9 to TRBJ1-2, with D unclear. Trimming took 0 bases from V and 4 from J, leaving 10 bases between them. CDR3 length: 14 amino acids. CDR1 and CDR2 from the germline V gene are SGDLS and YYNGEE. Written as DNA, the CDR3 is TGTGCCAGCAGCGTAGCTGACGGAGGCTATGGCTACACCTTC. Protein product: CASSVADGGYGYTF.

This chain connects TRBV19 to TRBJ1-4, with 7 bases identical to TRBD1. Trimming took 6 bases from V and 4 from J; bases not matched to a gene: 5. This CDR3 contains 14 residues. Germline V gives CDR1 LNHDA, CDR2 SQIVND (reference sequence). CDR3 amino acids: CASRLGQNNEKLFF. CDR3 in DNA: TGTGCCAGTAGGTTGGGACAGAATAATGAAAAACTGTTTTTT.

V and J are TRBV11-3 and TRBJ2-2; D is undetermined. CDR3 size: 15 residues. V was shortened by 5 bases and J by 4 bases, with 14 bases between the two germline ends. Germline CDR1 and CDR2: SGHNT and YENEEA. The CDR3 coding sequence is TGTGCCAGCAGCACGACCCGGGTGGGCACCGGGGAGCTGTTTTTT. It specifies CASSTTRVGTGELFF.

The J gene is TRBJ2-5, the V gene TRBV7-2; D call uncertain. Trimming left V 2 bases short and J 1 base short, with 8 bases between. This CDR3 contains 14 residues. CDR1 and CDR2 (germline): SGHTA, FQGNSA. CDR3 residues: CASSLQAFQETQYF. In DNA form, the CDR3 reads TGTGCCAGCAGCTTACAGGCGTTCCAAGAGACCCAGTACTTC.

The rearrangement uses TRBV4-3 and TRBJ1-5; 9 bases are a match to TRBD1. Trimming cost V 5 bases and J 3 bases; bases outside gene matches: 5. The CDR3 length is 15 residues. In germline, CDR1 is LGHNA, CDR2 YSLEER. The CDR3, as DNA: TGCGCCAGCAGCGCCGGGACAGGGTTCAATCAGCCCCAGCATTTT. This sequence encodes CASSAGTGFNQPQHF.

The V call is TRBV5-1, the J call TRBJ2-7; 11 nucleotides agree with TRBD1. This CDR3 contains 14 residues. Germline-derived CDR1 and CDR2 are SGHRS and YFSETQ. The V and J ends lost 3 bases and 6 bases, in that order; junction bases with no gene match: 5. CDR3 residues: CASSSSGTGGEQYF. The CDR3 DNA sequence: TGCGCCAGCAGCTCCTCCGGGACAGGGGGCGAGCAGTACTTC.